The 8 T cell receptor beta chains presented below share a single source sample, sequenced in a study of blood T cell repertoires in COVID-19. Repertoires were generated with immunoSEQ multiplex PCR, while TCRdb's copy carries only in-frame clones and drops some. The sample records roughly 330,000 clones, around four fifths being singletons. Sequencing used peripheral blood. These TCRs come from a woman in her forties or fifties with acute or convalescent COVID-19.

The V and J genes are TRBV20-1 and TRBJ2-5; unclear D gene. The V gene's germline CDR1 is DFQATT and CDR2 SNEGSKA (reference sequence). The V end was cut by 3 bases, the J end by 1 base, with 9 bases between. CDR3 length equals 13 residues. The CDR3 region is CSASDDSQETQYF. The CDR3 DNA is TGCAGTGCTAGTGATGATAGCCAAGAGACCCAGTACTTC.

This clone was picked up one time. CDR3 protein: CASSGEGRGTYEQYF. For the CDR3, the DNA is TGTGCCAGTAGTGGAGAGGGGCGCGGGACCTACGAGCAGTACTTC. The V gene is TRBV19, the J gene TRBJ2-7; D is possibly TRBD2 (6 bases). Trimming shortened V by 5 bases and J by 2 bases, and 16 bases separated the two germline ends. The CDR3 contains 15 residues. Per germline, CDR1 LNHDA and CDR2 SQIVND (reference sequence).

The V gene is TRBV7-2, the J gene TRBJ1-3; 7 nucleotides line up with TRBD1. CDR1 SGHTA and CDR2 FQGNSA come from the germline V gene. The CDR3 contains 17 residues. Unmatched junction bases numbered 10, after V lost 5 bases and J lost 0 bases. The CDR3 nucleotides read TGTGCCAGCAGCCCACCCGGGACAGCACGCTCTGGAAACACCATATATTTT. It encodes CASSPPGTARSGNTIYF. The whole variable domain, filled in from reference TRBV7-2 and TRBJ1-3, reads GAGVSQSPSNKVTEKGKDVELRCDPISGHTALYWYRQSLGQGLEFLIYFQGNSAPDKSGLPSDRFSAERTGGSVSTLTIQRTQQEDSAVYLCASSPPGTARSGNTIYFGEGSWLTVV.

The gene calls are TRBV11-2 and TRBJ2-7; weak D call: TRBD1 (6 bases). Germline V gene sequence: CDR1 SGHAT, CDR2 FQNNGV. CDR3 length: 14 amino acids. V was pared by 8 bases and J by 4 bases, with 18 bases between. The CDR3 reads CASAQGPYFYEQYV. The CDR3 DNA sequence: TGTGCCAGCGCACAGGGTCCTTACTTTTACGAGCAGTACGTC.

The V and J genes are TRBV5-1 and TRBJ2-3; tentatively, D is TRBD2 (8 bases). V was pared by 2 bases and J by 2 bases, with 12 bases between. The CDR3 has 15 amino acids. Germline CDR1 is SGHRS and CDR2 is YFSETQ. The CDR3 loop reads CASSFSGTATDTQYF. The CDR3, as DNA: TGCGCCAGCAGCTTTAGCGGGACAGCCACAGATACGCAGTATTTT.

As DNA, the CDR3 is TGTGCCAGCAGTTGGACAGGGGGCGGGAATGAGCAGTTCTTC. It encodes CASSWTGGGNEQFF. The chain has TRBV7-3 and TRBJ2-1; TRBD1 agrees at 11 bases. V was pared by 6 bases and J by 7 bases, with 5 bases of the junction left unmatched. The germline gives CDR1 SGHTA, CDR2 FQGTGA. The CDR3 has 14 residues.

Only one count was recorded for this clone. The J gene is TRBJ2-1, the V gene TRBV21-1; TRBD2 was called by the table and not checked on the DNA. TRBV21-1 is tagged as a pseudogene. This CDR3 spans 18 amino acids. Here the CDR3 reads CASSNVDLAGLHGSEQFF. The CDR3 DNA sequence: TGTGCCAGCAGCAATGTCGATCTAGCGGGACTACATGGGAGTGAGCAGTTCTTC.

This sequence joins TRBV6-5 and TRBJ2-5, with D possibly TRBD2 on 5 matching bases. This CDR3 is built from 12 residues. CDR1 is MNHEY, CDR2 SVGAGI, per germline. V gave up 10 bases and J gave up 1 base, with 10 bases separating them. The CDR3 here is CATTGSQETQYF. As DNA, the CDR3 is TGTGCCACCACGGGGAGCCAAGAGACCCAGTACTTC.